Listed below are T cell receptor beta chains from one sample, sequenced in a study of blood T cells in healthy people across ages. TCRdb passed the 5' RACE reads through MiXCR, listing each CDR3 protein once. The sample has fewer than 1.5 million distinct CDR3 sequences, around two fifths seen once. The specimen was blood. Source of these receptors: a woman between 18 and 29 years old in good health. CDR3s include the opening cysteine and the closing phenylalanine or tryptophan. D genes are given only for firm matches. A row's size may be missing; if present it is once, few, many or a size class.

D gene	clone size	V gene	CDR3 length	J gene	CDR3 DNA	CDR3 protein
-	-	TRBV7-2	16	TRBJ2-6	TGTGCCAGCGCACAAAAGGGAAGGGCTGGGGCCAACGTCCTGACTTTC	CASAQKGRAGANVLTF
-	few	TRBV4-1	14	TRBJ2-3	TGCGCCAGCAGCCCCGCGGCGGGGACAGATACGCAGTATTTT	CASSPAAGTDTQYF
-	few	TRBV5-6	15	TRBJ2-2	TGTGCCAGCAGCTTTTCGACGACATTAACCGGGGAGCTGTTTTTT	CASSFSTTLTGELFF
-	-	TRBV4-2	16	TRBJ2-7	TGTGCCAGCAGCCAAGAGCATCGGGAGTTTGTCTACGAGCAGTACTTC	CASSQEHREFVYEQYF
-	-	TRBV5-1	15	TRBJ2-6	TGCGCCAGCAACCCCAGTACCTCTGGGGCCAACGTCCTGACTTTC	CASNPSTSGANVLTF
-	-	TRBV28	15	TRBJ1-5	TGTGCCAGCAGCCCCGAAACGACTAGCAATCAGCCCCAGCATTTT	CASSPETTSNQPQHF
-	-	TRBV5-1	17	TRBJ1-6	TGCGCCAGCAGCTTTTCCGCGCCGAAGGGAGGTAATTCACCCCTCCGCTTT	CASSFSAPKGGNSPLRF
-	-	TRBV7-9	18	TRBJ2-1	TGTGCCAGCAGCTTTAATATAATCCGGGACCGAGCCTACAATGAGCAGTTCTTC	CASSFNIIRDRAYNEQFF
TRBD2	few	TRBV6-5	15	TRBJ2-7	TGTGCCAGCAGTTACCTAAATCTAGCGGGAGGAGACCAGTACTTC	CASSYLNLAGGDQYF
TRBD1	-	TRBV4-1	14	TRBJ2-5	TGCGCCAGCAGCCAAGAGGGACAGGGGCGCAAGCAGTACTTC	CASSQEGQGRKQYF
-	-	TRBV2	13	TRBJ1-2	TGTGCCAGCAGTGGGCAGGGGTTAGATGGCTACACCTTC	CASSGQGLDGYTF
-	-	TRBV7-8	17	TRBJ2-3	TGTGCCAGCAGCTTAGAAGGGGGGGACTCTAGCACAGATACGCAGTATTTT	CASSLEGGDSSTDTQYF
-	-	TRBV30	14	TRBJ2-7	TGTGCCTGGACCCCGGGCCTGGGGACCTACGAGCAGTACTTC	CAWTPGLGTYEQYF
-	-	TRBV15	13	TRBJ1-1	TGTGCCACCAGCAGCGCCCCGCTCGCTGAAGCTTTCTTT	CATSSAPLAEAFF
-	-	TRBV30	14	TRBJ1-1	TGTGCCTGGAGTGTCCGCAGGGAATTCACTGAAGCTTTCTTT	CAWSVRREFTEAFF
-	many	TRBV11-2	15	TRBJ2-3	TGTGCCAGCAGCTTCGTGGCGGGTCCCACAGATACGCAGTATTTT	CASSFVAGPTDTQYF
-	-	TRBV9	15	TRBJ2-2	TGTGCCAGCAGAGCGGGACAGACGAACACCGGGGAGCTGTTTTTT	CASRAGQTNTGELFF
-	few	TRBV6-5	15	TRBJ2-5	TGTGCCAGCAGTTACTCGAGTGGTACAGAAGAGACCCAGTACTTC	CASSYSSGTEETQYF
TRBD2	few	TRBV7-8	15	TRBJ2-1	TGTGCCAGCAGCTTTCCGGGAGGGCCGTGGGATGAGCAGTTCTTC	CASSFPGGPWDEQFF
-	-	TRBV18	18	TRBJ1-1	TGTGCCAGCTCACCACAAACGACAGCCCAATCGAAGGACACTGAAGCTTTCTTT	CASSPQTTAQSKDTEAFF
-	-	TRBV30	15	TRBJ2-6	TGTGCCTGGAGTGTGGGGGGAGCTGGGGCCAACGTCCTGACTTTC	CAWSVGGAGANVLTF
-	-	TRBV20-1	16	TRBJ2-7	TGCAGTGCTAGAGATCTGGTCGGTACGGCGACCTACGAGCAGTACTTC	CSARDLVGTATYEQYF
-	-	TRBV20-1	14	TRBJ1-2	TGCAGTGCTGGGGTCGGGGGCAAACATTATGGCTACACCTTC	CSAGVGGKHYGYTF